Shown below are 16 T cell receptor beta chains from a single sample sequenced in a study of regulatory T cells in long-lasting Graves disease. Documented time point: persistent/refractory GD, antithyroid drugs over 5 years with positive TRAb. PBMC RNA served as the TCR library source. Sequencing libraries for TCR beta were prepared with iRepertoire HTBI primers and Arm-PCR of CDR3 regions. TCRdb analysed the multiplex PCR reads with MiXCR anew, one entry per CDR3 protein. This sample carries around 340,000 distinct CDR3 sequences, around 20% of them seen once, and the ten largest clones take 29%. This specimen was peripheral blood mononuclear cells (PBMCs), taken when the disease was refractory, from a patient treated with antithyroid drugs. Receptors were obtained from a female donor with Graves disease.

Details on this clonotype: A much larger clone differs by one base, so this may be a read error. V and J are TRBV30 and TRBJ2-2, with a weak D call TRBD1 (6 bases). Germline V lookup: CDR1 GTSNPN, CDR2 SVGIG (reference sequence). The CDR3 sequence is 15 residues long. CDR3 DNA: TGTGCCTGGAACTGGGACACTCTGAACGCCGGGGAGCTGTTTTTT. Encoded protein: CAWNWDTLNAGELFF.

This clonotype was picked up a small number of times. This chain links TRBV7-9 with TRBJ1-3, with D unresolved. The CDR3 has 16 residues. Germline CDR1 SEHNR, CDR2 FQNEAQ (reference sequence). V gave up 2 bases and J gave up 2 bases, with 13 bases separating them. CDR3 nucleotide sequence: TGTGCCAGCAGCTTAACCCTCTTGGGTACTGGAAACACCATATATTTT. It translates to CASSLTLLGTGNTIYF.

This clonotype has just a few counts. It may be a read error: a sequence one base away is much more abundant. The V and J genes are TRBV5-5 and TRBJ1-1, with 8 positions matching TRBD1. The CDR3 consists of 13 residues. V was pared by 5 bases and J by 4 bases, with 4 bases of the junction left unmatched. Germline V gives CDR1 SGHKS, CDR2 YYEKEE (reference sequence). CDR3: CASSSGTGTEAFF. As DNA, the CDR3 is TGTGCCAGCAGTTCCGGGACAGGCACTGAAGCTTTCTTT.

This clonotype was detected a few times. The chain links TRBV20-1 to TRBJ2-7; D may be TRBD1 (6 bases). The germline V gene encodes CDR1 DFQATT and CDR2 SNEGSKA (reference sequence). V was clipped by 6 bases and J by 2 bases, with 14 bases between them. This CDR3 contains 13 residues. The CDR3 loop is CSASQGFTYEQYF. The CDR3 nucleotides read TGCAGTGCATCACAGGGTTTCACCTACGAGCAGTACTTC.

This chain links TRBV12-3 or TRBV12-4 with TRBJ2-1; D gene unclear. This CDR3 has 14 amino acids. V dropped 6 bases and J dropped 3 bases, with 12 bases sitting between them. CDR3 loop: CASSLGRLYNEQFF. In DNA form, the CDR3 reads TGTGCCAGCAGCCTCGGACGTCTCTACAATGAGCAGTTCTTC.

This clonotype was found a few times. This chain connects TRBV12-3 or TRBV12-4 to TRBJ1-6; D is unresolved. The V gene lost 6 bases and the J gene lost 4 bases, with 10 bases spanning the gap. This CDR3 region has 14 residues. The CDR3 coding sequence is TGTGCCAGCAGCACGACCCGATATAATTCACCCCTCCACTTT. Amino acids: CASSTTRYNSPLHF.

This sequence joins TRBV10-3 and TRBJ2-4; 7 bases map to TRBD1. This CDR3 contains 12 residues. Germline V CDR1 and CDR2: ENHRY, SYGVKD. Trimming took 5 bases from V and 8 from J; bases not matched to a gene: 3. The CDR3 sequence: CAISSGGDIQYF. In DNA form, the CDR3 reads TGTGCCATCAGTTCAGGGGGAGACATTCAGTACTTC.

Ten or more counts support this clonotype. J is TRBJ1-2 and V is TRBV2, with TRBD1 as a possible D gene (6 bases). Germline V gene sequence: CDR1 SNHLY, CDR2 FYNNEI. This CDR3 comprises 14 residues. Trimming took off 8 bases at V and 5 bases at J, with 18 bases between the two ends. CDR3 residues: CASRSPGHSYGYTF. The CDR3 coding sequence is TGTGCCAGCCGTTCCCCGGGACACAGTTATGGCTACACCTTC. Complete variable domain (other parts from reference TRBV2 and TRBJ1-2): EPEVTQTPSHQVTQMGQEVILRCVPISNHLYFYWYRQILGQKVEFLVSFYNNEISEKSEIFDDQFSVERPDGSNFTLKIRSTKLEDSAMYFCASRSPGHSYGYTFGSGTRLTVV.

The rearrangement links TRBV9 to TRBJ1-3; 11 bases are a match to TRBD1. This CDR3 has 18 residues. Germline V gene data show CDR1 as SGDLS and CDR2 as YYNGEE. V lost 2 bases to trimming and J lost 3 bases; unmatched junction nucleotides: 10. As DNA, the CDR3 is TGTGCCAGCAGCGTCCATAGTGGGACAGGGGGTTATGGAAACACCATATATTTT. Translated: CASSVHSGTGGYGNTIYF.

This clonotype was counted many times. The rearrangement joins TRBV10-3 to TRBJ1-2; 7 bases match TRBD1. Per the germline V gene, CDR1 is ENHRY and CDR2 is SYGVKD. The CDR3 is made up of 13 amino acids. V lost 5 bases and J lost 8; bases outside the gene matches: 8. Here the CDR3 reads CAISQPGQKGYTF. The CDR3 DNA reads TGTGCCATCAGTCAACCGGGACAGAAGGGCTACACCTTC.

This sequence joins TRBV11-2 and TRBJ2-1, with TRBD1 as a possible D gene (6 bases). The CDR3 spans 13 residues. Trimming pared 10 bases from V and 5 bases from J, leaving 15 bases between. The V gene's germline CDR1 is SGHAT and CDR2 FQNNGV. The CDR3 sequence is CATRKTGDNEQFF. The CDR3 nucleotides are TGTGCCACTCGGAAGACAGGCGACAATGAGCAGTTCTTC.

This clonotype occurred a few times. The chain couples TRBV18 to TRBJ2-3; TRBD1 matches at 7 bases. Germline V gene data show CDR1 as KGHSH and CDR2 as LQKENI. The ends lost 5 bases at V and 2 bases at J; junction bases unmatched: 1. This CDR3 region has 13 residues. CDR3 residues: CASSTGDTDTQYF. The CDR3 DNA is TGTGCCAGCTCAACAGGGGACACAGATACGCAGTATTTT.

This clonotype came up a few times. CDR3 nucleotide sequence: TGTGCCAGTAATACGGACAGGGGAGAGACCCAGTACTTC. Amino acid sequence: CASNTDRGETQYF. V is TRBV19 and J is TRBJ2-5; 9 positions match TRBD1. J gave up 4 bases and V 7 bases, and 4 bases lay outside the gene matches. The germline V gene has CDR1 LNHDA and CDR2 SQIVND (reference sequence). This CDR3 has 13 amino acids.

This clonotype was counted only a few times. This chain joins TRBV7-9 and TRBJ1-1, with TRBD1 as a possible D gene (5 bases). Looked up from germline, CDR1 is SEHNR and CDR2 is FQNEAQ (reference sequence). Trimming cost V 5 bases and J 4 bases, with 14 bases left between them. The CDR3 runs to 14 residues. The CDR3 DNA reads TGTGCCAGCAGCCCCTGGGACTTAAGCACTGAAGCTTTCTTT. Translating gives CASSPWDLSTEAFF.

The chain recombines TRBV6-1 with TRBJ2-2; D is possibly TRBD1 (5 bases). Germline V gene lookup returns CDR1 MNHNS and CDR2 SASEGT. Trimming removed 8 bases at V and 0 bases at J, with 10 bases between. CDR3 length equals 14 residues. As DNA, the CDR3 is TGTGCCAGCTGCAGGGAAGCGAACACCGGGGAGCTGTTTTTT. It translates to CASCREANTGELFF.

The rearrangement uses TRBV6-1 and TRBJ2-2; TRBD2 might be the D (6 bases). CDR1 is MNHNS and CDR2 is SASEGT in the germline V gene. The V and J ends lost 6 bases and 2 bases respectively, with 10 bases between them. The CDR3 contains 14 residues. The CDR3, as DNA: TGTGCCAGCAGGATAGCGGCCAACACCGGGGAGCTGTTTTTT. Amino acid sequence: CASRIAANTGELFF.